This record covers a single T cell receptor (beta chain). Its antigen is currently unknown. The data are from a study of CD8+ T cells in alopecia areata. Study-wide results and caveats: Elevated clonality characterized lesional scalp relative to normal scalp, particularly in alopecia totalis/universalis. Sharing of TCR sequences between patients (possibly for HLA-related reasons) was less clear than in mice. The study also sequences resident alphabeta T cells of normal skin in scalp samples.

The sequencing template was cDNA reverse transcribed from extracted RNA. The repertoire was sequenced with immunoSEQ multiplex PCR; TCRdb's copy has only in-frame clones and lacks some. This table holds over 150,000 clones, approximately 60% found once. Starting from PBMCs, sorting isolated CD4+ and CD8+ T cells. The source is a human donor in good health. The sequencing input was CD8+ T cells sorted from blood.

The CDR3 sequence: CASTLPGGPSTDTQYF. The DNA for the CDR3 is TGCGCCAGCACCCTACCGGGTGGACCTAGCACAGATACGCAGTATTTT. The chain recombines TRBV23-1 with TRBJ2-3; unclear D gene. TRBV23-1 is an ORF for which the function is uncertain. V dropped 7 bases and J dropped 0 bases, with 17 bases sitting between them. This CDR3 contains 16 residues.